The 9 T cell receptor beta chains listed next were all sequenced from one sample in a study of blood T cell repertoires in COVID-19. Sequencing used immunoSEQ multiplex PCR; TCRdb keeps in-frame clones, though not all of them. The data show about 180,000 clones, about 86% seen once. The material sequenced was peripheral blood. The receptors here all came from a man aged 50 or older with active or convalescent COVID-19.

The chain recombines TRBV11-3 with TRBJ2-5; no clear D. Germline values: CDR1 SGHNT, CDR2 YENEEA. This CDR3 is built from 15 residues. The germline V and J ends were trimmed by 1 base and 2 bases, with 11 bases remaining between them. DNA of the CDR3: TGTGCCAGCAGCTTAGGGCAAATCGGGCAAGAGACCCAGTACTTC. Its protein is CASSLGQIGQETQYF.

The chain combines TRBV11-3 with TRBJ2-7, with a weak D call TRBD2 (5 bases). Trimming removed 4 bases from V and 6 bases from J, with 13 bases in between. The CDR3 consists of 13 residues. The germline CDR1 and CDR2 sequences are SGHNT and YENEEA. The CDR3 here is CASSSQEAAEQYF. Here the CDR3 DNA reads TGTGCCAGCAGCTCCCAGGAGGCCGCCGAGCAGTACTTC.

For the CDR3, the DNA is TGTGCCAGCAGCCGGGGTTCACCCCTCCACTTT. Translating gives CASSRGSPLHF. The chain employs TRBV2 and TRBJ1-6; D is ambiguous. Germline V gene sequence: CDR1 SNHLY, CDR2 FYNNEI. Between the trimmed V and J ends, which lost 6 bases and 9 bases, there was a span of 6 bases. The CDR3 loop spans 11 amino acids.

This rearrangement joins TRBV5-4 to TRBJ1-2; unclear D gene. This CDR3 region has 16 residues. The germline V and J ends were trimmed by 3 bases and 4 bases, with 19 bases remaining between them. Germline loops: CDR1 SGHNT, CDR2 YYREEE (reference sequence). The CDR3 region is CASSSIPELSGYGYTF. The DNA for the CDR3 is TGTGCCAGCAGCTCCATCCCCGAACTATCCGGCTATGGCTACACCTTC.

This clone has just a few counts. V is TRBV14 and J is TRBJ1-3, with 7 nucleotides matching TRBD1. Per germline, CDR1 SGHDN and CDR2 FVKESK. V gave up 5 bases and J gave up 4 bases; unmatched junction bases: 2. This CDR3 has 13 amino acids. The CDR3 spells CASSRGLGNTIYF. In nucleotides, the CDR3 is TGTGCCAGCAGCAGGGGGCTCGGAAACACCATATATTTT.

The chain employs TRBV6-5 and TRBJ2-7, with a weak D call TRBD2 (6 bases). V was cut by 8 bases and J by 5 bases, with 13 bases left in between. CDR1 and CDR2 (germline): MNHEY, SVGAGI. The CDR3 totals 12 residues. CDR3 coding DNA: TGTGCCAGCGGAGGGGTTTCCGACGAGCAGTACTTC. Its translation: CASGGVSDEQYF.

V is TRBV28 and J is TRBJ2-6, with D possibly TRBD2 on 5 matching bases. The CDR3 totals 17 residues. Germline CDR1 is MDHEN and CDR2 is SYDVKM. V lost 5 bases to trimming and J lost 0 bases, with 14 bases between them. The CDR3, as DNA: TGTGCCAGCAGTCCCCGAGGGTATCCCTCTGGGGCCAACGTCCTGACTTTC. It codes for CASSPRGYPSGANVLTF.

The J gene is TRBJ1-4, the V gene TRBV30; no reliable D call. Germline V lookup: CDR1 GTSNPN, CDR2 SVGIG (reference sequence). V was clipped by 5 bases and J by 6 bases, with 7 bases between them. This CDR3 comprises 11 residues. CDR3 sequence: CAWGRDEKLFF. The CDR3 DNA follows: TGTGCCTGGGGGAGGGATGAAAAACTGTTTTTT.

Here the CDR3 reads CASSRSTNTEAFF. The CDR3 DNA sequence: TGTGCCAGCAGCCGTAGTACCAACACTGAAGCTTTCTTT. This chain uses TRBV12-3 or TRBV12-4 with TRBJ1-1, with D hard to call. The CDR3 runs to 13 residues. V lost 6 bases and J lost 2, with 10 bases in between.